The 16 T cell receptor beta chains reported below all come from one sample, sequenced in a study of T cell repertoires in cytomegalovirus infection. TCRdb re-derived calls from the reads in MiXCR, one entry per CDR3 protein. Among 560,000 or so distinct CDR3 sequences listed, 16% were seen once. The sequenced sample consisted of CD8+ T cells from PBMCs. The source of these receptors is a human donor in good health (CMV status not recorded). Some clones in this sample may be carry-over from other donors' samples.

The genes are TRBV15 and TRBJ2-2; no reliable D call. The CDR3 loop spans 11 amino acids. The V and J ends lost 3 bases and 8 bases respectively, with 4 bases between them. In germline, CDR1 is LNHNV, CDR2 YYDKDF (reference sequence). The CDR3 DNA reads as TGTGCCACCAGCAGGAAGGGGGAGCTGTTTTTT. Translation gives CATSRKGELFF.

This clonotype was picked up many times. The CDR3 DNA is TGTGCCAGCAGCCTCAACCCGACAGTCCAAGAGACCCAGTACTTC. Its protein is CASSLNPTVQETQYF. V usage is TRBV28 and J usage is TRBJ2-5; a possible D gene is TRBD1 (5 bases). Germline loops: CDR1 MDHEN, CDR2 SYDVKM. V was clipped by 6 bases and J by 1 base, with 15 bases between them. CDR3 length: 15 residues.

This clonotype was counted at least ten times. The CDR3 here is CASSLGPVETQYF. In DNA, the CDR3 is TGTGCCAGCAGCTTAGGGCCTGTGGAGACCCAGTACTTC. The genes are TRBV7-9 and TRBJ2-5; D is unresolved. Trimming removed 1 base from V and 5 bases from J, with 8 bases in between. Germline CDR1 and CDR2: SEHNR and FQNEAQ (reference sequence). The CDR3 sequence is 13 residues long. Full variable domain (missing parts from reference TRBV7-9 and TRBJ2-5): DTGVSQNPRHKITKRGQNVTFRCDPISEHNRLYWYRQTLGQGPEFLTYFQNEAQLEKSRLLSDRFSAERPKGSFSTLEIQRTEQGDSAMYLCASSLGPVETQYFGPGTRLLVL.

A few counts support this clonotype. The chain couples TRBV20-1 to TRBJ2-7, with no clear D. Germline-derived CDR1 and CDR2 are DFQATT and SNEGSKA (reference sequence). The V gene lost 3 bases and the J gene lost 2 bases, with 14 bases spanning the gap. The CDR3 is made up of 14 amino acids. CDR3 in DNA: TGCAGTGCTAGTGAGATCGGGCTAACCTACGAGCAGTACTTC. It codes for CSASEIGLTYEQYF.

There are many counts of this clonotype. The chain combines TRBV6-1 with TRBJ1-4; no reliable D call. V was cut by 4 bases and J by 0 bases, with 9 bases left in between. The CDR3 has 15 residues. Germline values: CDR1 MNHNS, CDR2 SASEGT. The CDR3 loop reads CASSVLGPTNEKLFF. DNA of the CDR3: TGTGCCAGCAGTGTACTCGGACCAACTAATGAAAAACTGTTTTTT.

This clonotype was seen more than once but under ten times. The chain combines TRBV20-1 with TRBJ2-3; maybe TRBD2 (5 bases). V was pared by 1 base and J by 1 base, with 15 bases between. The V gene's germline CDR1 is DFQATT and CDR2 SNEGSKA (reference sequence). This CDR3 spans 16 amino acids. Written as DNA, the CDR3 is TGCAGTGCTAGAGGGGCCCCGGACTCCCGCACAGATACGCAGTATTTT. Translated, it gives CSARGAPDSRTDTQYF.

There are a few counts of this clonotype. The chain employs TRBV2 and TRBJ2-7; the match to TRBD2 covers 8 bases. V was pared by 3 bases and J by 1 base, with 11 bases of the junction left unmatched. In germline, CDR1 is SNHLY, CDR2 FYNNEI. The length of the CDR3 is 17 residues. CDR3 region: CASSERAGGVASYEQYF. The DNA of the CDR3 is TGTGCCAGCAGTGAGAGGGCGGGGGGAGTGGCATCCTACGAGCAGTACTTC.

In this sample, this clonotype turned up a few times. The chain joins TRBV5-1 to TRBJ1-2; 8 bases line up with TRBD1. Germline V gives CDR1 SGHRS, CDR2 YFSETQ. CDR3 length equals 16 residues. V was pared by 4 bases and J by 2 bases, with 10 bases of the junction left unmatched. The CDR3 spells CASSPSPRQGNYGYTF. CDR3 nucleotides: TGCGCCAGCAGCCCAAGTCCGAGACAGGGGAACTATGGCTACACCTTC.

This clonotype was seen many times. The gene calls are TRBV7-3 and TRBJ1-1; possibly TRBD1 for D (5 bases). Trimming shortened V by 1 base and J by 1 base, and 13 bases separated the two germline ends. The V gene's germline CDR1 is SGHTA and CDR2 FQGTGA. This CDR3 is 16 amino acids long. CDR3 in DNA: TGTGCCAGCAGCTTAAACCGCCAGGGCCAGAACACTGAAGCTTTCTTT. This encodes CASSLNRQGQNTEAFF. The full variable domain, rest sourced from reference TRBV7-3 and TRBJ1-1, is GAGVSQTPSNKVTEKGKYVELRCDPISGHTALYWYRQSLGQGPEFLIYFQGTGAADDSGLPNDRFFAVRPEGSVSTLKIQRTERGDSAVYLCASSLNRQGQNTEAFFGQGTRLTVV.

The sample holds a few counts of this clonotype. This chain links TRBV27 with TRBJ2-7; maybe TRBD2 (7 bases). Germline CDR1 and CDR2: MNHEY and SMNVEV (reference sequence). V was shortened by 3 bases and J by 6 bases, with 18 bases between the two germline ends. This CDR3 has 15 residues. The CDR3: CASSFGRGGQGEQYF. CDR3 nucleotide sequence: TGTGCCAGCAGTTTTGGAAGGGGGGGCCAGGGCGAGCAGTACTTC.

In this sample, this clonotype turned up many times. This chain links TRBV12-5 with TRBJ2-7, with D unclear. Trimming removed 1 base from V and 3 bases from J, with 4 bases in between. Germline CDR1 and CDR2: LGHNT and FRNRAP. The CDR3 consists of 12 residues. CDR3 sequence (DNA): TGTGCTAGTGGTTTGGGGATCTACGAGCAGTACTTC. Encoded protein: CASGLGIYEQYF.

In its sample, this clonotype was seen many times. The J gene is TRBJ2-3, the V gene TRBV7-9; D possibly corresponds to TRBD1 (6 bases). The CDR3 extends over 16 amino acids. Trimming removed 11 bases from V and 0 bases from J, with 21 bases in between. The germline gives CDR1 SEHNR, CDR2 FQNEAQ (reference sequence). The CDR3 DNA reads TGTGCCTTTCCGGTGGGGGACATCCGTAGCACAGATACGCAGTATTTT. This sequence encodes CAFPVGDIRSTDTQYF. Filled out from reference TRBV7-9 and TRBJ2-3, the complete variable domain reads DTGVSQNPRHKITKRGQNVTFRCDPISEHNRLYWYRQTLGQGPEFLTYFQNEAQLEKSRLLSDRFSAERPKGSFSTLEIQRTEQGDSAMYLCAFPVGDIRSTDTQYFGPGTRLTVL.

This clonotype has just one count. The CDR3 loop reads CASSESVNSLKETQYF. The CDR3 nucleotides are TGCGCCAGCAGTGAGTCCGTCAATAGCCTCAAGGAGACCCAGTACTTC. The rearrangement links TRBV10-1 to TRBJ2-5; D remains unclear. V was cut by 0 bases and J by 5 bases, with 16 bases left in between. This CDR3 contains 16 residues. Germline-derived CDR1 and CDR2 are WNHNN and SYGVQD (reference sequence).

At least ten counts were recorded for this clonotype. V is TRBV19 and J is TRBJ2-2; a weak D match, TRBD2 (5 bases). The CDR3 spans 13 residues. Germline CDR1 and CDR2: LNHDA and SQIVND (reference sequence). V lost 7 bases and J lost 5, with 11 bases in between. CDR3 sequence (DNA): TGTGCCAGTACCACCCGCGGGACCGGGGAGCTGTTTTTT. It yields the protein CASTTRGTGELFF.

Concerning this clonotype: This clone may be a read error of a much larger clone one base away. This chain connects TRBV6-5 to TRBJ1-4, with a tentative D call TRBD1 (5 bases). Germline V gene sequence: CDR1 MNHEY, CDR2 SVGAGI. CDR3 length equals 13 residues. The CDR3 DNA is TGTGCCCGCAGTTACTCGAATGGACATTCACTGTTTTTT. It codes for CARSYSNGHSLFF.

This clonotype came up a few times. The V call is TRBV2, the J call TRBJ1-1, with D possibly being TRBD1 (6 bases). Germline CDR1 is SNHLY and CDR2 is FYNNEI. The CDR3 is made up of 14 amino acids. Trimming pared 7 bases from V and 7 bases from J, leaving 19 bases between. This chain's CDR3 is CASMVKGGSFEAFF. CDR3 DNA: TGTGCCAGCATGGTCAAGGGGGGATCTTTTGAAGCTTTCTTT.